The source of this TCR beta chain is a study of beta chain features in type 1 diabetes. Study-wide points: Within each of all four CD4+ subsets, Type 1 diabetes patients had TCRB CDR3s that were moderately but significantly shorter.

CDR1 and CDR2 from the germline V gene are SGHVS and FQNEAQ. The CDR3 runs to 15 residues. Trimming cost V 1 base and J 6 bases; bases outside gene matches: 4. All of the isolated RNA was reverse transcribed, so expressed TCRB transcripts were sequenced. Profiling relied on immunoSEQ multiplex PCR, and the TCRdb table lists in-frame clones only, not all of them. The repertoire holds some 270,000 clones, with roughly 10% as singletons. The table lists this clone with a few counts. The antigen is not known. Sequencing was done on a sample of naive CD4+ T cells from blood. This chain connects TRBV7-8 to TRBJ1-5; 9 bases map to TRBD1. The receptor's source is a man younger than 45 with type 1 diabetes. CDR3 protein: CASSLGTGDGQPQHF. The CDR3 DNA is TGTGCCAGCAGCTTAGGGACAGGGGATGGTCAGCCCCAGCATTTT.